What follows are 16 T cell receptor beta chains derived from one specimen sequenced in a study of OX40 agonist ivuxolimab in advanced cancers. TCRdb keeps only in-frame clones here, not all; method: immunoSEQ multiplex PCR. The sample lists some 74,000 clones, about 90% occurring once. Source: CD4+ or CD8+ T cells sorted from blood, taken in a trial of the OX40 agonist ivuxolimab. These receptors were taken from an adult with an advanced solid tumor such as melanoma, head and neck, liver or kidney cancer.

Regarding this clone: The sample has other DNA sequences that encode this CDR3 too. The CDR3 DNA reads TGTGCCAGCAGTTTAGGAACTGAAGCTTTCTTT. Translated: CASSLGTEAFF. The chain uses TRBV28 and TRBJ1-1; no firm D call. Germline V gives CDR1 MDHEN, CDR2 SYDVKM. The CDR3 spans 11 residues. V was pared by 2 bases and J by 5 bases, with 3 bases between.

This chain uses TRBV10-3 with TRBJ2-6; D is unresolved. V was pared by 8 bases and J by 2 bases, with 16 bases between. CDR3 size: 16 residues. Per the germline V gene, CDR1 is ENHRY and CDR2 is SYGVKD. The CDR3 region is CAIFPSPGTGANVLTF. CDR3 nucleotides: TGTGCCATCTTCCCGTCCCCGGGCACTGGGGCCAACGTCCTGACTTTC.

The rearrangement uses TRBV11-2 and TRBJ2-7; no firm D call. With 1 base removed from V and 7 bases from J, the gap between germline ends came to 14 bases. The germline CDR1 and CDR2 sequences are SGHAT and FQNNGV. The CDR3 consists of 14 residues. The CDR3 coding sequence is TGTGCCAGCAGCTTAGGCGGCATGGTGCAGGAGCAGTACTTC. This codes for CASSLGGMVQEQYF.

This chain links TRBV28 with TRBJ1-5; D remains unclear. Trimming stripped 3 bases from V and 6 bases from J, with 6 bases between. The CDR3 consists of 12 residues. The germline V gene has CDR1 MDHEN and CDR2 SYDVKM. This CDR3 is CASSFGVQPQHF. The CDR3 nucleotides are TGTGCCAGCAGTTTTGGAGTTCAGCCCCAGCATTTT.

This chain joins TRBV29-1 and TRBJ2-5; a weak D match, TRBD2 (6 bases). The CDR3 is made up of 12 amino acids. From germline, CDR1 is SQVTM and CDR2 ANQGSEA. The germline V and J ends were trimmed by 4 bases and 4 bases, with 10 bases remaining between them. This chain's CDR3 is CSVGRVGETQYF. The CDR3, as DNA: TGCAGCGTTGGGAGGGTTGGAGAGACCCAGTACTTC.

The chain has TRBV9 and TRBJ2-2; D ambiguous. Germline CDR1 is SGDLS and CDR2 is YYNGEE. This CDR3 spans 12 amino acids. V was clipped by 1 base and J by 6 bases, with 4 bases between them. CDR3 coding DNA: TGTGCCAGCAGCGTACTTTCCGGGGAGCTGTTTTTT. Residues: CASSVLSGELFF.

The V call is TRBV5-5, the J call TRBJ1-5; no definite D call. The germline CDR1 and CDR2 sequences are SGHKS and YYEKEE (reference sequence). Trimming took off 0 bases at V and 3 bases at J, with 4 bases between the two ends. The CDR3 consists of 13 residues. CDR3 nucleotides: TGTGCCAGCAGCTTGGATGTCAATCAGCCCCAGCATTTT. It translates to CASSLDVNQPQHF.

V usage is TRBV5-1 and J usage is TRBJ2-7; 8 bases align to TRBD1. Trimming took 7 bases from V and 6 from J; bases not matched to a gene: 9. CDR1 is SGHRS, CDR2 YFSETQ, per germline. The CDR3 extends over 13 amino acids. CDR3 loop: CASGRTGRREQYF. CDR3 coding DNA: TGCGCCAGCGGGAGGACAGGGAGGCGCGAGCAGTACTTC.

This chain uses TRBV9 with TRBJ2-7; TRBD2 matches 9 bases. This CDR3 is 16 amino acids long. With V trimmed by 0 bases and J by 2 bases, 6 bases remained unmatched. Germline V gives CDR1 SGDLS, CDR2 YYNGEE. The CDR3 spells CASSVAATSGTYEQYF. The CDR3 DNA is TGTGCCAGCAGCGTAGCTGCGACTAGCGGAACCTACGAGCAGTACTTC.

The gene calls are TRBV7-6 and TRBJ1-4, with D perhaps matching TRBD1 (5 bases). CDR3 size: 15 residues. V lost 1 base, J lost 8 bases, and 14 bases lay in between. Germline V lookup: CDR1 SGHVS, CDR2 FNYEAQ. The CDR3 nucleotides are TGTGCCAGCAGCTTAGAAGCAGGGCGACGGGAAAAACTGTTTTTT. Translation gives CASSLEAGRREKLFF.

The chain is built from TRBV18 and TRBJ2-5, with a weak D call TRBD2 (5 bases). The germline CDR1 and CDR2 sequences are KGHSH and LQKENI. The CDR3 covers 15 residues. The V and J ends lost 2 bases and 4 bases respectively, with 14 bases between them. This CDR3 is CASSPVGAGGETQYF. DNA of the CDR3: TGTGCCAGCTCACCAGTAGGCGCTGGAGGAGAGACCCAGTACTTC.

The genes are TRBV27 and TRBJ2-1, with TRBD1 matching over 7 bases. V lost 6 bases to trimming and J lost 8 bases; unmatched junction nucleotides: 7. The CDR3 has 13 residues. Per the germline V gene, CDR1 is MNHEY and CDR2 is SMNVEV (reference sequence). The CDR3 loop reads CASRVTGRDEQFF. The DNA for the CDR3 is TGTGCCAGCAGAGTGACAGGGCGGGATGAGCAGTTCTTC.

This sequence joins TRBV21-1 and TRBJ1-3. TRBV21-1 is an annotated pseudogene. The CDR3 contains 18 residues. The CDR3 region has the DNA TGTGCCAGCAGCTTTCTGGAGGCAGGGAGAGATTTTGGAAACACCATATATTTT. Encoded protein: CASSFLEAGRDFGNTIYF.

V and J are TRBV19 and TRBJ1-3, with D unclear. V was shortened by 7 bases and J by 4 bases, with 14 bases between the two germline ends. Germline V CDR1 and CDR2: LNHDA, SQIVND (reference sequence). This CDR3 has 14 amino acids. The CDR3 region has the DNA TGTGCCAGTAAGATGAGGCAAACAGGAAACACCATATATTTT. Translation gives CASKMRQTGNTIYF.

This clone has more than one count but fewer than ten. J is TRBJ2-3 and V is TRBV7-8; TRBD2 aligns across 9 bases. This CDR3 is built from 16 residues. J gave up 2 bases and V 5 bases, and 8 bases lay outside the gene matches. Germline V gene sequence: CDR1 SGHVS, CDR2 FQNEAQ. In DNA form, the CDR3 reads TGTGCCAGCAGCGCCGGACTAGCGACCTTCACAGATACGCAGTATTTT. Translating it yields CASSAGLATFTDTQYF.

This sequence joins TRBV28 and TRBJ1-2; TRBD1 aligns across 9 bases. The CDR3 totals 17 residues. V trimming: 2 bases; J trimming: 3 bases; junction bases outside the gene matches: 10. The V gene's germline CDR1 is MDHEN and CDR2 SYDVKM. The CDR3 loop reads CASSLLPGQGLHYGYTF. In DNA form, the CDR3 reads TGTGCCAGCAGTTTACTGCCGGGACAGGGTTTGCACTATGGCTACACCTTC.